The T cell receptor (beta chain) described here comes from a study of human T cells and chemical hapten exposure (dated by TCRdb to about 2021). Some background on the complete study: For sensitization, 2% DPC in acetone was applied to a roughly 2 cm by roughly 2 cm area of upper inner arm skin. Patch testing was done on the upper back using Finn chambers containing 0.01% DPC, and results were scored after 6 days according to International Contact Dermatitis Research Group standards. The mostly female patient cohort included alopecia areata with under or over 50% scalp involvement, alopecia totalis and alopecia universalis. Patients additionally received weekly therapeutic DPC doses to the scalp throughout the roughly 24-week study period. Blood samples were taken from patients before sensitization (week 0) and at 2, 6 and about 24 weeks after DPC sensitization. Peripheral blood TCR repertoire changes were tracked in vivo in alopecia patients during primary and secondary sensitization to the hapten diphenylcyclopropenone (DPC). Blood for TCR sequencing was provided by twenty-nine alopecia patients at one to four time points (pre-sensitization, 2, 6 and 24 weeks). The libraries were sequenced as a pool, and the TCR yield per sample differed mostly because of small variations in library volumes within the pool.

This clonotype was detected only a few times. No antigen is known for it. No clone much larger than this one lies a single base away; base qualities are absent. The library was produced with RACE. The sequencing machine was a NextSeq 500. During library preparation, unique molecular identifiers were attached to individual cDNA molecules so that TCRs could be counted in a quantitative, reproducible way. For every blood RNA sample, sequencing covered both the TCR alpha and TCR beta chains. As for the authors' bioinformatics: A median of about 89,000 TCRs per sample was observed, with a range of 23,224 to 690,600. The Decombinator software suite was used to annotate V, J and CDR3 in the TCR reads. To make PS versus PT1 abundance plots, every sample was subsampled to the same number of TCRs (28,000). Expanded TCRs were defined as absent before sensitization and observed at least eight times at the 2-week time point. TCRdb reworked the public reads: Q25 trimming with fastp, MiXCR clone assembly, productive beta chains retained. When rows share a CDR3 protein, they turn into one entry using the most common DNA and genes. TCRdb, not the authors, supplied the V and J calls. The sample profile shows 80,000 to 95,000 distinct CDR3 sequences; approximately 9.9% of them were found once. Less than 2.5% of the sample is taken by the ten largest.

In light of the paper, this sample's time point label describes: patch test 2, 6 weeks after DPC sensitization. The label giving this sample's treatment or condition can be read as: therapeutic diphenylcyclopropenone sensitization with weekly scalp DPC. At each patch-test visit, blood was drawn before the patch test was applied. Patients were considered eligible if aged 18 to 70, diagnosed with alopecia and deemed suitable for DPC therapy, and patients were excluded if pregnant. Unfractionated whole blood was collected in Tempus Blood RNA tubes, and total RNA was extracted from that blood. The research as a whole found: After repeated subsampling, the strength of the expansion versus patch-test correlation and the threshold at which it became significant changed. DPC sensitization did not change how many TCRs were above 1 in 1000 frequency, and no evidence was found of alterations in global repertoire structure. Patch test score correlated positively with the number of PT1 expanded TCRs, reaching significance at thresholds 8, 16 and 32 but not at 4. Significantly more large CDR3 similarity clusters were formed by expanded TCRs than by pre-sensitization or healthy control sets, consistent with antigen-driven responses. Because all patients had alopecia, a presumed autoimmune disease, the immune response of the patients might differ from that of healthy individuals.

CDR1 and CDR2 are read off the germline V gene as ENHRY and SYGVKD. Trimming costs V 6 bases and J 9 bases, and their ends lie 15 bases apart. The CDR3 has 13 amino acids, counting the end cysteine and phenylalanine. The only DNA kept is the CDR3, 39 bases in frame from the first base. The source is a man aged 35-49 years with alopecia areata. Some clones in this sample may be carry-over from other donors' samples. The V and J segments used are TRBV10-3 and TRBJ1-5; the D gene is perhaps TRBD1, on 5 matching bases. Sequenced here: whole blood, sampled in connection with sensitization to the hapten diphenylcyclopropenone (DPC). The CDR3 sequence is CAIRGDGKGPQHF. Read as DNA, the sequence is TGTGCCATCAGGGGGGACGGGAAAGGGCCCCAGCATTTT.